The rows below give T cell receptor beta chains drawn from one sample of a study of blood T cell repertoires in COVID-19. Sequenced by immunoSEQ multiplex PCR; TCRdb stores in-frame clones only, minus some. The sample carries around 49,000 clones, around 89% recorded once. Input material: peripheral blood. Receptors originate from a human donor in a cohort sampled during active COVID-19. The CDR3 runs from the conserved cysteine through the conserved F or W. A D gene is named only where the DNA matches it firmly. Only part of the rows carry a size: once, few, many, or a class if the clone is expanded.

CDR3nt | CDR3aa | j_gene | v_gene | d_gene | abundance
TGTGCCAGCAGCTTGCCGCCAGGGGTCCGGAGTGGCTACACCTTC | CASSLPPGVRSGYTF | TRBJ1-2 | TRBV5-8 | . | .
TGCGCCAGCAGCCAAGATCGGGTCGGCAAGCCCCAGCATTTT | CASSQDRVGKPQHF | TRBJ1-5 | TRBV4-1 | . | .
TGTGCCAGCAGCATCCTTCACACTGAAGCTTTCTTT | CASSILHTEAFF | TRBJ1-1 | TRBV16 | . | .
TGTGCCGCAGGGAAGCGGGGGGGCCTCTACAATGAGCAGTTCTTC | CAAGKRGGLYNEQFF | TRBJ2-1 | TRBV15 | TRBD2 | .
TGTGCCACCAGCAGAGATAACGGGGGCCAAGAGACCCAGTACTTC | CATSRDNGGQETQYF | TRBJ2-5 | TRBV15 | . | .
TGTGCCAGCAGCTTAGAGGGAGCCCAGCATTTT | CASSLEGAQHF | TRBJ1-5 | TRBV7-2 | . | few
TGTGCCAGCAGTCCCGGACAGGGGGACGGCTACACCTTC | CASSPGQGDGYTF | TRBJ1-2 | TRBV12-3/TRBV12-4 | TRBD1 | .
TGTGCCAGTAGGTCAACTAATAGCAATCAGCCCCAGCATTTT | CASRSTNSNQPQHF | TRBJ1-5 | TRBV19 | . | .
TGCGCCAGCAGAGATGACAGGGCAGGAGGGGACGAGCAGTACTTC | CASRDDRAGGDEQYF | TRBJ2-7 | TRBV5-1 | . | few
TGTGCCAGCAGCGGTGGTTGGGCGACTGAAGCTTTCTTT | CASSGGWATEAFF | TRBJ1-1 | TRBV7-3 | . | .
TGTGCCAGCAGCCCCTGGGACAGGGGGACTGGAGAGACCCAGTACTTC | CASSPWDRGTGETQYF | TRBJ2-5 | TRBV7-9 | TRBD1 | .
TGTGCCAGCAGCTTAAGGGGGACTAGCGGGGGTCCATACAATGAGCAGTTCTTC | CASSLRGTSGGPYNEQFF | TRBJ2-1 | TRBV11-2 | TRBD2 | .
TGCAGTGCTAGTGGCACTTCTAGCAATCAGCCCCAGCATTTT | CSASGTSSNQPQHF | TRBJ1-5 | TRBV20-1 | . | .
TGCGCCAGCAGTGAAGGCGGGGATCCGTACGAGCAGTACTTC | CASSEGGDPYEQYF | TRBJ2-7 | TRBV10-1 | . | .
TGTGCCAGCAGCTTGGTGGGAGTTCACCAAGAGACCCAGTACTTC | CASSLVGVHQETQYF | TRBJ2-5 | TRBV5-4 | . | .
TGTGCCAGCAGTTACTATAGCGGGGAGCTGTTTTTT | CASSYYSGELFF | TRBJ2-2 | TRBV7-2 | . | .
TGCGCCAGCAGCTTGACAGCAACCTATCGCACAGATACGCAGTATTTT | CASSLTATYRTDTQYF | TRBJ2-3 | TRBV5-1 | . | .
TGTGCCAGCAGCTTATTTCATACGGGGACAGGGGACGTCAATGAGCAGTTCTTC | CASSLFHTGTGDVNEQFF | TRBJ2-1 | TRBV7-3 | TRBD1 | .
TGTGCCACCAGGGTCCTGAGGACAGTGTCGATCACAGATACGCAGTATTTT | CATRVLRTVSITDTQYF | TRBJ2-3 | TRBV15 | . | .
TGTGCCAGTAGTATTGCTGGCAGGCCCTCAACTGAAGCTTTCTTT | CASSIAGRPSTEAFF | TRBJ1-1 | TRBV19 | . | .
TGTGCCAGCAGTGATCAGGGGGACAATCAGCCCCAGCATTTT | CASSDQGDNQPQHF | TRBJ1-5 | TRBV6-1 | TRBD1 | few
TGTGCCAGCAGTCCGGACAGGTTGTACACTGAAGCTTTCTTT | CASSPDRLYTEAFF | TRBJ1-1 | TRBV28 | TRBD1 | .
TGTGCCAGCAGCGAGGACAGGGCATCCTACGAGCAGTACTTC | CASSEDRASYEQYF | TRBJ2-7 | TRBV6-5 | TRBD1 | .
TGTGCCAGCAGCATTGTGGGACAGACGAACACTGAAGCTTTCTTT | CASSIVGQTNTEAFF | TRBJ1-1 | TRBV11-2 | TRBD1 | .
TGTGCCAGCAGTTTCTCTCGGGGGGACACTGAAGCTTTCTTT | CASSFSRGDTEAFF | TRBJ1-1 | TRBV27 | . | .
TGTGCCAGCAGCTTAGGGCAGGGGGAGACCCAGTACTTC | CASSLGQGETQYF | TRBJ2-5 | TRBV7-2 | . | .
TGTGCCAGCAGCAAAACAACCGGGACAGGGTTCGATGAGACCCAGTACTTC | CASSKTTGTGFDETQYF | TRBJ2-5 | TRBV5-8 | TRBD1 | .
TGTGCCAGCAGTGCGACTAGCGGGAGTGTTCAAGAGACCCAGTACTTC | CASSATSGSVQETQYF | TRBJ2-5 | TRBV2 | TRBD2 | .
TGTGCCAGCAGTTTACGTCTAGCCAATGAGCAGTTCTTC | CASSLRLANEQFF | TRBJ2-1 | TRBV28 | . | .
TGTGCCAGCAGTCCGGGGACTAGCGGGGGGGCGTCCTACAATGAGCAGTTCTTC | CASSPGTSGGASYNEQFF | TRBJ2-1 | TRBV27 | TRBD2 | .
TGTGCCAGCTTAGCGGGGGGTTACACCAGGGAGCTGTTTTTT | CASLAGGYTRELFF | TRBJ2-2 | TRBV7-2 | TRBD2 | once
TGTGCCAGCAGTAGGACTAGGGAGCAGTATTTT | CASSRTREQYF | TRBJ2-3 | TRBV6-2/TRBV6-3 | TRBD2 | .
TGCGCCAGCAGCCAAGGTAGGGGGCCTCAGCCCCAGCATTTT | CASSQGRGPQPQHF | TRBJ1-5 | TRBV4-3 | TRBD1 | .
TGTGCCAGCAGCCAAGCCGGGACAGGGACCTACAATGAGCAGTTCTTC | CASSQAGTGTYNEQFF | TRBJ2-1 | TRBV16 | TRBD1 | .
TGCAGTGCTAGTGCCCCCGCGGGACTAGCGGGATCTGAGCAGTTCTTC | CSASAPAGLAGSEQFF | TRBJ2-1 | TRBV20-1 | TRBD2 | .
TGTGCCAGCAGTTCGCGGACAGGGGCGTTGGATGGCTACACCTTC | CASSSRTGALDGYTF | TRBJ1-2 | TRBV6-5 | TRBD1 | once
TGCAGTGCTAGTGGAGTCGGACAGGGGATTTACGAGCAGTACTTC | CSASGVGQGIYEQYF | TRBJ2-7 | TRBV20-1 | TRBD1 | once
TGCGCCAGCAGGACCGGGACTAGCAGCTACGAGCAGTACTTC | CASRTGTSSYEQYF | TRBJ2-7 | TRBV5-1 | TRBD2 | .
TGTGCCAGCAGACTAGGAACGGGGTATGGCTACACCTTC | CASRLGTGYGYTF | TRBJ1-2 | TRBV7-9 | . | .
TGTGCCACCAGCAAGAAGGGACTAAGCTACAATGAGCAGTTCTTC | CATSKKGLSYNEQFF | TRBJ2-1 | TRBV15 | TRBD2 | .
TGTGCCAGCAGTGGACAGGGATACGAGCAGTTCTTC | CASSGQGYEQFF | TRBJ2-1 | TRBV2 | TRBD1 | .
TGCGCCAGCAGCCAAGCACCAACAAGGGGCGGTGGGGCCAACGTCCTGACTTTC | CASSQAPTRGGGANVLTF | TRBJ2-6 | TRBV4-3 | . | .
TGTGCCAGCAGTTACCGGGACAGCAATAATGAAAAACTGTTTTTT | CASSYRDSNNEKLFF | TRBJ1-4 | TRBV6-5 | TRBD1 | .
TGTGCCAGCAGTTTGAGGCAGTATGGCTACACCTTC | CASSLRQYGYTF | TRBJ1-2 | TRBV28 | . | .
TGTGCCAGCTCACCGGAGAGGGGGCGAGGGACAGGAGAAAAACTGTTTTTT | CASSPERGRGTGEKLFF | TRBJ1-4 | TRBV18 | TRBD1 | .
TGTGCCAGCATCGCCGGGACTAGGCGTAACAATGAGCAGTTCTTC | CASIAGTRRNNEQFF | TRBJ2-1 | TRBV27 | TRBD2 | .
TGTGCCAGCCGAGACGGACTTAATGAAAAACTGTTTTTT | CASRDGLNEKLFF | TRBJ1-4 | TRBV19 | . | .
TGTGCCAGTAGTGGGCGTACCTACAATGAGCAGTTCTTC | CASSGRTYNEQFF | TRBJ2-1 | TRBV19 | . | .
TGTGCCAGCAGCCATCGACAGGACGTAGGGACCCAGTACTTC | CASSHRQDVGTQYF | TRBJ2-5 | TRBV11-2 | . | few
TGTGCCAGCAGCAACAAGAGGCGTGCCTACGAGCAGTACTTC | CASSNKRRAYEQYF | TRBJ2-7 | TRBV6-2/TRBV6-3 | . | .
TGCGCCAGCAGCCAAGAATACGCCCAGCCCCTCCACTTT | CASSQEYAQPLHF | TRBJ1-6 | TRBV4-3 | . | .
TGTGCCAGCAGCATAGAGGCGGAATTGGTCTACAATGAGCAGTTCTTC | CASSIEAELVYNEQFF | TRBJ2-1 | TRBV7-8 | . | .